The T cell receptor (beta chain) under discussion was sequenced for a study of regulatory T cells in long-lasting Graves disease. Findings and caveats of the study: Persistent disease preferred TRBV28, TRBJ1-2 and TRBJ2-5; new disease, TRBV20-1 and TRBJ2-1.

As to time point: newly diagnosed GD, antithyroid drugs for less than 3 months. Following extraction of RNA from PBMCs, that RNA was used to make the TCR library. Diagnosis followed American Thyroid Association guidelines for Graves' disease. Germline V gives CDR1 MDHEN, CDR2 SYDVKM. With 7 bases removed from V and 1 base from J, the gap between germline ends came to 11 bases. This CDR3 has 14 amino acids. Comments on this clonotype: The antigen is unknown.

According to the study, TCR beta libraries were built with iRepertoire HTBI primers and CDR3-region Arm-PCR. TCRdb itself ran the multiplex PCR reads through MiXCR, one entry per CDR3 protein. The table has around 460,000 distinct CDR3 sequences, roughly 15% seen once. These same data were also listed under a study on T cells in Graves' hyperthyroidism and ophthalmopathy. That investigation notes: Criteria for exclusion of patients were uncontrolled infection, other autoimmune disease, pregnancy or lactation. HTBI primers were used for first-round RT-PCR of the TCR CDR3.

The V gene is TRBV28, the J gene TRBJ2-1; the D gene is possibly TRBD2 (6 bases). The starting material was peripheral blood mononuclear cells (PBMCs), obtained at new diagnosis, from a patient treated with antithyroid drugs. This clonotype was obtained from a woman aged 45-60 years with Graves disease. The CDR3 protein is CASTIAASYNEQFF. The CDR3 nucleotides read TGTGCCAGCACCATAGCGGCTTCCTACAATGAGCAGTTCTTC.